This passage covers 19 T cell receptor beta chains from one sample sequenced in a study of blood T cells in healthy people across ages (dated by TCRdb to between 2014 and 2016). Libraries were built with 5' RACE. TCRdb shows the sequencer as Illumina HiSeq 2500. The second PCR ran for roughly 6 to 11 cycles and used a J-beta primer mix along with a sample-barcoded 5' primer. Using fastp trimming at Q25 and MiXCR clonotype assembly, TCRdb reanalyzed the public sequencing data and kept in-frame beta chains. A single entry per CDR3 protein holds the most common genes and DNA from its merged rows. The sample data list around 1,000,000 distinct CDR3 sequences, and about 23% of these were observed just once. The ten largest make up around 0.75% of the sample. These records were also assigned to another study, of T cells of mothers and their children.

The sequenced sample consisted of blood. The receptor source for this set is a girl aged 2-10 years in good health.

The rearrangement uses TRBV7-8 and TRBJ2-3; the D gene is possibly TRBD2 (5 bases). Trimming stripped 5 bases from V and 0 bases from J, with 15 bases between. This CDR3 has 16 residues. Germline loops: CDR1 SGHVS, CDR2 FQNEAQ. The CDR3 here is CASSPLKGVSTDTQYF. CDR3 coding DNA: TGTGCCAGCAGCCCACTTAAGGGAGTGAGCACAGATACGCAGTATTTT.

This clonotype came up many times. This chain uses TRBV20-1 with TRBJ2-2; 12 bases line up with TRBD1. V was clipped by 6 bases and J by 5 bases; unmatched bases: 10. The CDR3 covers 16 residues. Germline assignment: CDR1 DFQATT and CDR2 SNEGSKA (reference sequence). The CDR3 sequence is CSAPSRDRGLTGELFF. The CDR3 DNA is TGCAGTGCGCCCAGCCGGGACAGGGGGCTTACCGGGGAGCTGTTTTTT.

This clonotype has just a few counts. This CDR3 is CASSSGRVVADGEQFF. CDR3 DNA: TGTGCCAGCAGTTCAGGCCGGGTCGTTGCGGATGGTGAGCAGTTCTTC. The rearrangement links TRBV27 to TRBJ2-1; D uncertain. V was cut by 4 bases and J by 9 bases, with 22 bases left in between. This CDR3 region has 16 residues. The germline V gene has CDR1 MNHEY and CDR2 SMNVEV (reference sequence).

The CDR3 is CASSLSGTHDEQYF. CDR3 nucleotides: TGTGCCAGCAGCTTATCCGGGACACACGACGAGCAGTACTTC. The chain carries TRBV7-2 and TRBJ2-7; D is perhaps TRBD1 (6 bases). The germline CDR1 and CDR2 sequences are SGHTA and FQGNSA. The germline V and J ends were trimmed by 2 bases and 5 bases, with 13 bases remaining between them. The CDR3 runs 14 residues. Complete variable domain (other parts from reference TRBV7-2 and TRBJ2-7): GAGVSQSPSNKVTEKGKDVELRCDPISGHTALYWYRQSLGQGLEFLIYFQGNSAPDKSGLPSDRFSAERTGGSVSTLTIQRTQQEDSAVYLCASSLSGTHDEQYFGPGTRLTVT.

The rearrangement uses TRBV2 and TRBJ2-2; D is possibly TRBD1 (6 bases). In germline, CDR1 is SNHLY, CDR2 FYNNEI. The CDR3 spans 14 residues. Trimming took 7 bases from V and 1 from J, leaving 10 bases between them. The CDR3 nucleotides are TGTGCCAGCAAGGAGACAGGGAACACCGGGGAGCTGTTTTTT. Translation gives CASKETGNTGELFF.

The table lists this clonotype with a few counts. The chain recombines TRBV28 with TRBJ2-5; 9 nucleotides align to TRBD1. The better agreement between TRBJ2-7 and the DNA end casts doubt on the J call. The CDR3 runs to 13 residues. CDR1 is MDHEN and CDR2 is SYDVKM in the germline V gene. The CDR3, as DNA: TGTGCCAGCTTACAGGGGGCTAGCAACGAGCAGTACTTC. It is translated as CASLQGASNEQYF.

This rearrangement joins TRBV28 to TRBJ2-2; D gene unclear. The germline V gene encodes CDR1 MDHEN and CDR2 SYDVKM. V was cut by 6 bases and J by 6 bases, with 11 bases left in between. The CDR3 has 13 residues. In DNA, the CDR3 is TGTGCCAGCAGCCCCGCTGTGCCCGGGGAGCTGTTTTTT. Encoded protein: CASSPAVPGELFF.

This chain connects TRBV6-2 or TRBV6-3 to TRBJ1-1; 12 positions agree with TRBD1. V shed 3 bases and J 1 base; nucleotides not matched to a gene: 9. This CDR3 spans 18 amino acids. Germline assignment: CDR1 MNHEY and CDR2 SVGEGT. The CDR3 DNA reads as TGTGCCAGCAGTTATCCGCCCTGGGACAGGGGGCAGAACACTGAAGCTTTCTTT. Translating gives CASSYPPWDRGQNTEAFF.

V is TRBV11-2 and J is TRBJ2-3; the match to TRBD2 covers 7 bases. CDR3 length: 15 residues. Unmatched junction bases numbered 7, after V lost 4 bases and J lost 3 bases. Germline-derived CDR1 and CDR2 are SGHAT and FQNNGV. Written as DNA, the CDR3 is TGTGCCAGCAGCTCTTCGGGGGGTAATACAGATACGCAGTATTTT. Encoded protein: CASSSSGGNTDTQYF.

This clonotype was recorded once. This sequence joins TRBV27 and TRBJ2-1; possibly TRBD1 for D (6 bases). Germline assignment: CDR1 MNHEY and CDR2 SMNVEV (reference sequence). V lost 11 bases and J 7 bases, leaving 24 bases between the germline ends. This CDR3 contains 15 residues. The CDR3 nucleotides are TGTGCCGCCTCCAAGGGCCAGGGGCTAGGGAATGAGCAGTTCTTC. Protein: CAASKGQGLGNEQFF.

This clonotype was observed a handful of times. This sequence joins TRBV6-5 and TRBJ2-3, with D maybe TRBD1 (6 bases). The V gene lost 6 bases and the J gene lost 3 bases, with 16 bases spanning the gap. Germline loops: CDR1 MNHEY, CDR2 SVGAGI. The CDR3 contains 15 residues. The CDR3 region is CASSSTGRRTDTQYF. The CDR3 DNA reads TGTGCCAGCAGCTCGACAGGCCGCCGGACAGATACGCAGTATTTT.

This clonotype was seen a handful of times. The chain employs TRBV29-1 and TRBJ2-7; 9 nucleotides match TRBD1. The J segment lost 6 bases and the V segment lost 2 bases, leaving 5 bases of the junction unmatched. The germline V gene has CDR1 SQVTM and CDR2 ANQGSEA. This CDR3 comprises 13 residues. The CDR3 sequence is CSVELGQGTEQYF. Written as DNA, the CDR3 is TGCAGCGTTGAACTGGGACAGGGAACCGAGCAGTACTTC.

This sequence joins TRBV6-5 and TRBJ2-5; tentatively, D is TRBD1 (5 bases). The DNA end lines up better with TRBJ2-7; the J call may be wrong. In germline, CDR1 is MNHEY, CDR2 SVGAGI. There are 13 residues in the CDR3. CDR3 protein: CASSYPDTYEQYF. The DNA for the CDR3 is TGTGCCAGCAGTTACCCGGACACCTACGAGCAGTACTTC.

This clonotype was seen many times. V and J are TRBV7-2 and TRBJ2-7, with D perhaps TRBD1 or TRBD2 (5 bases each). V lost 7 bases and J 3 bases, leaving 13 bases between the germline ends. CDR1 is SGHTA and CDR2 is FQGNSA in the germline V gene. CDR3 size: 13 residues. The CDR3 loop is CASNYGALYEQYF. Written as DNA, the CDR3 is TGTGCCAGCAATTACGGGGCTCTCTACGAGCAGTACTTC. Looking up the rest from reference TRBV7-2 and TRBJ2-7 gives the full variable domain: GAGVSQSPSNKVTEKGKDVELRCDPISGHTALYWYRQSLGQGLEFLIYFQGNSAPDKSGLPSDRFSAERTGGSVSTLTIQRTQQEDSAVYLCASNYGALYEQYFGPGTRLTVT.

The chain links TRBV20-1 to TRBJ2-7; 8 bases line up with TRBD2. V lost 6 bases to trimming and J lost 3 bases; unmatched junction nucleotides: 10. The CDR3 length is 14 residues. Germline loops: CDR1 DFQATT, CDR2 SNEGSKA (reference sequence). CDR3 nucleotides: TGCAGTGCAGAAAGAACCGGGACTAGCTACGAGCAGTACTTC. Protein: CSAERTGTSYEQYF.

The CDR3 here is CSARPGPGLETQYF. The CDR3 DNA reads TGCAGTGCTAGACCAGGACCCGGGTTAGAGACCCAGTACTTC. The chain uses TRBV20-1 and TRBJ2-5; D gene unclear. Germline V lookup: CDR1 DFQATT, CDR2 SNEGSKA (reference sequence). V shed 2 bases and J shed 4 bases, with 14 bases lying between them. This CDR3 region has 14 residues.

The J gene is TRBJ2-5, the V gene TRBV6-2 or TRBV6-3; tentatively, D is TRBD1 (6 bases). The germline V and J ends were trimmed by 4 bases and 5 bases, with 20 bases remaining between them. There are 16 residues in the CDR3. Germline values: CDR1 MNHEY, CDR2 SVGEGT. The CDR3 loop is CASSFNRDTLHETQYF. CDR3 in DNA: TGTGCCAGCAGTTTTAACCGGGACACCCTCCATGAGACCCAGTACTTC.

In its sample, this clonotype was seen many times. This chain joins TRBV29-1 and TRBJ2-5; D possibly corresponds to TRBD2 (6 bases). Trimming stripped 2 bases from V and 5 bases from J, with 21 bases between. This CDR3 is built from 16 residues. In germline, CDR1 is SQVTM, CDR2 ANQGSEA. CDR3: CSVEPSVLGSRETQYF. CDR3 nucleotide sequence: TGCAGCGTTGAACCTAGCGTCTTAGGTAGTAGGGAGACCCAGTACTTC.

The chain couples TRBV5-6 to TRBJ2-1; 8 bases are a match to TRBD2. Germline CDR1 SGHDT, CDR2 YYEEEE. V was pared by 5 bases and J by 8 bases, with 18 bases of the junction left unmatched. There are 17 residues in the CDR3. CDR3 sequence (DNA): TGTGCCAGCAGGCCCTACCTTGTAGCGGGGAGGACAGATGAGCAGTTCTTC. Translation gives CASRPYLVAGRTDEQFF.